This paragraph reports one T cell receptor beta chain. The V end was cut by 5 bases, the J end by 2 bases, with 7 bases between. Per germline, CDR1 SQVTM and CDR2 ANQGSEA. The CDR3 has 11 residues. The data were obtained in a study of OX40 agonist ivuxolimab in advanced cancers. The table came from immunoSEQ multiplex PCR; TCRdb's copy has only in-frame clones and leaves some out. The sample consists of about 150,000 clones, around 94% of them appearing once. Sequenced here: CD4+ or CD8+ T cells sorted from blood, sampled in a trial of the OX40 agonist ivuxolimab. This clonotype was obtained from an adult with an advanced solid tumor such as melanoma, head and neck, liver or kidney cancer. The rearrangement uses TRBV29-1 and TRBJ2-7; no reliable D call. CDR3 loop: CSVQAPYEQYF. Here the CDR3 DNA reads TGCAGCGTTCAGGCGCCCTACGAGCAGTACTTC.